Listed here are 7 T cell receptor beta chains from one sample, sequenced in a study of shared clonotypes between healthy human individuals. Sequenced by immunoSEQ multiplex PCR; TCRdb stores in-frame clones only, minus some. Here the sample spans around 1.1 million clones, 75% to 85% being singletons. Input material: memory CD4+ T cells from PBMCs. Subset in this sample: CD45RA-negative fraction. The receptor set was obtained from a man between 18 and 35 years old in good health. Some clones in this sample may be carry-over from other donors' samples.

This sequence joins TRBV18 and TRBJ2-7; 9 bases fit TRBD1. The CDR3 is 15 amino acids. The trim removed 3 bases at V and 4 bases at J, leaving 7 bases unmatched. Germline assignment: CDR1 KGHSH and CDR2 LQKENI. The CDR3 protein is CASSPTQGAGYEQYF. The CDR3 region has the DNA TGTGCCAGCTCACCTACACAGGGGGCCGGTTACGAGCAGTACTTC.

This chain joins TRBV10-3 and TRBJ2-7, with 10 bases identical to TRBD2. CDR3 length: 14 amino acids. Germline CDR1 is ENHRY and CDR2 is SYGVKD. V trimming: 10 bases; J trimming: 2 bases; junction bases outside the gene matches: 8. In nucleotides, the CDR3 is TGTGCCACCCGGACTAGCGGAGGACCCTACGAGCAGTACTTC. The encoded protein is CATRTSGGPYEQYF.

The chain carries TRBV5-1 and TRBJ1-1; D is ambiguous. The germline V gene encodes CDR1 SGHRS and CDR2 YFSETQ. CDR3 size: 14 residues. Trimming left V 3 bases short and J 1 base short, with 10 bases between. The CDR3 spells CASSSKGGNTEAFF. CDR3 DNA: TGCGCCAGCAGCTCAAAGGGTGGGAACACTGAAGCTTTCTTT.

This clone was detected a few times. The V and J genes are TRBV27 and TRBJ2-4; D unresolved. V lost 5 bases and J lost 4, with 12 bases in between. This CDR3 spans 14 amino acids. CDR1 MNHEY and CDR2 SMNVEV come from the germline V gene (reference sequence). Written as DNA, the CDR3 is TGTGCCAGCAGTACCCTTGATGCAAAAAACATTCAGTACTTC. Residues: CASSTLDAKNIQYF.

The chain employs TRBV9 and TRBJ2-5; no definite D call. This CDR3 contains 13 residues. Deletions cut 0 bases from V and 0 bases from J, with 3 bases between. From germline, CDR1 is SGDLS and CDR2 YYNGEE. The CDR3 bases are TGTGCCAGCAGCGTAGCTCACCAAGAGACCCAGTACTTC. Translating it yields CASSVAHQETQYF.

This clone has ten or more counts. The chain is built from TRBV11-3 and TRBJ2-1, with 13 bases that match TRBD2. Trimming at V came to 1 base and at J to 8 bases, leaving 2 bases not matched to a gene. The CDR3 loop spans 15 amino acids. Germline assignment: CDR1 SGHNT and CDR2 YENEEA. This CDR3 is CASSLGTSGSDEQFF. The CDR3 region has the DNA TGTGCCAGCAGCTTAGGGACTAGCGGGAGCGATGAGCAGTTCTTC.

V and J are TRBV9 and TRBJ2-1; D is perhaps TRBD2 (5 bases). Germline CDR1 is SGDLS and CDR2 is YYNGEE. The CDR3 spans 15 residues. Trimming shortened V by 4 bases and J by 0 bases, and 11 bases separated the two germline ends. DNA of the CDR3: TGTGCCAGCAGCCGAGCGGAGTCCTCCTACAATGAGCAGTTCTTC. As protein: CASSRAESSYNEQFF. Full variable domain (rest looked up from reference TRBV9 and TRBJ2-1): DSGVTQTPKHLITATGQRVTLRCSPRSGDLSVYWYQQSLDQGLQFLIQYYNGEERAKGNILERFSAQQFPDLHSELNLSSLELGDSALYFCASSRAESSYNEQFFGPGTRLTVL.